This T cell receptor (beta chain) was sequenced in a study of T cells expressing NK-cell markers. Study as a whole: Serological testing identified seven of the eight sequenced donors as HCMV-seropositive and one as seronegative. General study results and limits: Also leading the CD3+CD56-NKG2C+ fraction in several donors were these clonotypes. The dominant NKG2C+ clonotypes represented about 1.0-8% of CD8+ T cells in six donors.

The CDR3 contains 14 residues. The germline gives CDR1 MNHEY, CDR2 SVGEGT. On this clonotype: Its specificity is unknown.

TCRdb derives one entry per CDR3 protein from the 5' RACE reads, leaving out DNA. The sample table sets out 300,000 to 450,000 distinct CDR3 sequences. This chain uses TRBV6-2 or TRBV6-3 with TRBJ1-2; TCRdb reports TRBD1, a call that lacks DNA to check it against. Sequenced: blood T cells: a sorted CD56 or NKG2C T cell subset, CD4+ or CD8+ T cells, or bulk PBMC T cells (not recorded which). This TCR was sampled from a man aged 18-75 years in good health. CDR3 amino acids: CASSYSKQGYGYTF.